Below, 28 T cell receptor beta chains from the same sample are listed, as sequenced in a study of blood T cell repertoires in COVID-19. Profiling relied on immunoSEQ multiplex PCR, and the TCRdb table lists in-frame clones only, not all of them. The sample has more than 300,000 clones; under 95% are singletons. Sequencing was performed on peripheral blood. These receptors originate from a woman aged 18-35 years who had recovered from COVID-19.

The V and J genes are TRBV20-1 and TRBJ2-2, with a possible D match to TRBD2 (6 bases). CDR3 length: 14 residues. The ends were cut back, 3 bases at V and 5 bases at J, with 13 bases in the middle. CDR1 DFQATT and CDR2 SNEGSKA come from the germline V gene (reference sequence). The DNA for the CDR3 is TGCAGTGCTAGTCCGAGCGGGCGGACCGGGGAGCTGTTTTTT. Translating gives CSASPSGRTGELFF.

In this sample, this clone turned up a few times. V gene TRBV19 combines with J gene TRBJ1-1, with 12 positions matching TRBD1. Germline assignment: CDR1 LNHDA and CDR2 SQIVND (reference sequence). CDR3 size: 15 residues. V shed 6 bases and J 4 bases; nucleotides not matched to a gene: 6. CDR3: CASRGTGGLGTEAFF. CDR3 sequence (DNA): TGTGCCAGTAGGGGGACAGGGGGCTTGGGCACTGAAGCTTTCTTT.

The sample holds a few counts of this clone. The chain is built from TRBV5-5 and TRBJ1-2; D is unclear. Germline CDR1 reads SGHKS; CDR2 reads YYEKEE (reference sequence). The CDR3 extends over 15 amino acids. Trimming cost V 0 bases and J 4 bases, with 13 bases left between them. The CDR3 here is CASSLEATTRYGYTF. DNA of the CDR3: TGTGCCAGCAGCTTGGAGGCGACAACCCGCTATGGCTACACCTTC.

This clone was recorded at least ten times. The chain uses TRBV27 and TRBJ1-1; D may be TRBD1 (6 bases). CDR1 and CDR2 (germline): MNHEY, SMNVEV (reference sequence). V shed 2 bases and J shed 4 bases, with 8 bases lying between them. The CDR3 contains 13 residues. This chain's CDR3 is CASSLKGVTEAFF. The CDR3 DNA is TGTGCCAGCAGTTTAAAGGGGGTCACTGAAGCTTTCTTT.

The rearrangement joins TRBV18 to TRBJ1-1, with D perhaps matching TRBD1 (6 bases). The CDR3 sequence is 15 residues long. Germline CDR1 and CDR2: KGHSH and LQKENI. Trimming left V 6 bases short and J 0 bases short, with 14 bases between. The CDR3, as DNA: TGTGCCAGCTCCCCTAACAGGGCTATGAACACTGAAGCTTTCTTT. It translates to CASSPNRAMNTEAFF.

The chain carries TRBV11-3 and TRBJ1-6, with TRBD1 matching over 8 bases. Germline V gene lookup returns CDR1 SGHNT and CDR2 YENEEA. With 4 bases clipped from V and 7 bases from J, the junction kept 9 bases outside the gene matches. The CDR3 is made up of 16 amino acids. As DNA, the CDR3 is TGTGCCAGCAGCTCGCCGTGGACAGGGTCCAATTCACCCCTCCACTTT. Its protein product is CASSSPWTGSNSPLHF. Looking up the rest from reference TRBV11-3 and TRBJ1-6 gives the full variable domain: EAGVVQSPRYKIIEKKQPVAFWCNPISGHNTLYWYLQNLGQGPELLIRYENEEAVDDSQLPKDRFSAERLKGVDSTLKIQPAELGDSAVYLCASSSPWTGSNSPLHFGNGTRLTVT.

The J gene is TRBJ1-1, the V gene TRBV6-5, with D maybe TRBD1 (6 bases). V lost 5 bases and J lost 5, with 12 bases in between. Per germline, CDR1 MNHEY and CDR2 SVGAGI. This CDR3 contains 13 residues. CDR3 coding DNA: TGTGCCAGCAGTCGGGGGGCGCGGACTGAAGCTTTCTTT. This gives the protein CASSRGARTEAFF.

The CDR3 reads CASRTGTDNQPQHF. Written as DNA, the CDR3 is TGTGCCAGTAGGACAGGGACCGACAATCAGCCCCAGCATTTT. The V and J genes are TRBV19 and TRBJ1-5; 7 positions match TRBD1. After removal of 6 bases from V and 3 bases from J, the junction contained 5 bases not matched to a gene. Germline V lookup: CDR1 LNHDA, CDR2 SQIVND (reference sequence). The CDR3 sequence is 14 residues long.

The chain recombines TRBV2 with TRBJ2-5; the D is unclear. The CDR3 runs to 13 residues. The V end lost 6 bases, the J end lost 5 bases, and 13 bases lay between the germline ends. The germline V gene encodes CDR1 SNHLY and CDR2 FYNNEI. The CDR3 spells CASSPSSRETQYF. CDR3 coding DNA: TGTGCCAGCAGCCCCAGCTCTAGGGAGACCCAGTACTTC.

The chain joins TRBV11-2 to TRBJ2-7; 13 bases are shared with TRBD2. The ends lost 3 bases at V and 4 bases at J; junction bases unmatched: 3. The CDR3 has 15 amino acids. Per germline, CDR1 SGHAT and CDR2 FQNNGV. The CDR3 nucleotides are TGTGCCAGCAGCTTCACGACTAGCGGGAGGTACGAGCAGTACGTC. This codes for CASSFTTSGRYEQYV.

The gene calls are TRBV6-6 and TRBJ1-5; D unclear. V lost 0 bases and J 7 bases, leaving 10 bases between the germline ends. Germline loops: CDR1 MNHNY, CDR2 SVGAGI (reference sequence). The CDR3 runs to 14 residues. The CDR3 nucleotides are TGTGCCAGCAGTTACTCCGGGGTTGGGCAGCCCCAGCATTTT. As protein: CASSYSGVGQPQHF.

The chain has TRBV10-3 and TRBJ2-5; possibly TRBD1 for D (6 bases). Trimming removed 3 bases at V and 5 bases at J, with 13 bases between. The CDR3 totals 14 residues. CDR1 and CDR2 from the germline V gene are ENHRY and SYGVKD. DNA of the CDR3: TGTGCCATCAGTGACCCAGGGGCCTCGGAGACCCAGTACTTC. This gives the protein CAISDPGASETQYF.

This chain connects TRBV7-9 to TRBJ1-2, with 7 nucleotides matching TRBD1. CDR1 SEHNR and CDR2 FQNEAQ come from the germline V gene (reference sequence). The CDR3 has 16 residues. V shed 5 bases and J 0 bases; nucleotides not matched to a gene: 9. The DNA for the CDR3 is TGTGCCAGCAGCCCGATTGGGACAGCAACTAACTATGGCTACACCTTC. It translates to CASSPIGTATNYGYTF.

The CDR3 sequence: CAWSRGQAANQPQHF. CDR3 DNA: TGTGCCTGGAGTCGAGGACAGGCGGCTAATCAGCCCCAGCATTTT. The V gene is TRBV30, the J gene TRBJ1-5, with TRBD1 matching 7 bases. The CDR3 covers 15 residues. Germline CDR1 and CDR2: GTSNPN and SVGIG (reference sequence). V dropped 2 bases and J dropped 4; count of bases not matched to a gene: 8.

The chain links TRBV24-1 to TRBJ2-1; the D gene is possibly TRBD1 (6 bases). Germline V CDR1 and CDR2: KGHDR, SFDVKD. CDR3 length: 14 residues. The V end was cut by 4 bases, the J end by 7 bases, with 13 bases between. The CDR3 loop reads CATSDPLDRNEQFF. CDR3 DNA sequence: TGTGCCACCAGTGACCCTTTGGACAGAAATGAGCAGTTCTTC.

The gene calls are TRBV16 and TRBJ2-3, with D maybe TRBD1 (6 bases). The CDR3 has 17 residues. Germline CDR1 is KGHSY and CDR2 is FQNENV. V lost 1 base and J 3 bases, leaving 17 bases between the germline ends. CDR3 residues: CASSQLIFGTRTDTQYF. DNA for the CDR3: TGTGCCAGCAGCCAATTAATTTTTGGGACAAGGACAGATACGCAGTATTTT.

The gene calls are TRBV9 and TRBJ2-3; D not certain. This CDR3 has 16 residues. Germline loops: CDR1 SGDLS, CDR2 YYNGEE. V was trimmed by 4 bases and J by 1 base, leaving 16 bases between them. The CDR3 DNA reads TGTGCCAGCAGCCCCAGAGCCCGGAGCGGCACAGATACGCAGTATTTT. This encodes CASSPRARSGTDTQYF. Filled out from reference TRBV9 and TRBJ2-3, the complete variable domain reads DSGVTQTPKHLITATGQRVTLRCSPRSGDLSVYWYQQSLDQGLQFLIQYYNGEERAKGNILERFSAQQFPDLHSELNLSSLELGDSALYFCASSPRARSGTDTQYFGPGTRLTVL.

V and J are TRBV7-2 and TRBJ2-1, with D perhaps TRBD2 (7 bases). The germline V gene has CDR1 SGHTA and CDR2 FQGNSA. This CDR3 contains 14 residues. The V end lost 5 bases, the J end lost 9 bases, and 17 bases lay between the germline ends. CDR3 loop: CASSARWGGGEQFF. For the CDR3, the DNA is TGTGCCAGCAGCGCGAGGTGGGGGGGCGGTGAGCAGTTCTTC.

A remark on this clone: One end of the junction is discordant with germline, which a read error may explain. The V call is TRBV18, the J call TRBJ2-3, with 7 bases aligning to TRBD2. CDR3 length: 18 residues. Looked up from germline, CDR1 is KGHSH and CDR2 is LQKENI. CDR3 loop: CASSPLPTSSTSTDTQYF. The CDR3 DNA reads as TGTGCCAGCTCCCCACTCCCGACTAGCAGTACTAGCACAGATACGCAGTATTTT.

The J gene is TRBJ2-3, the V gene TRBV5-4; 8 bases are a match to TRBD2. Germline V CDR1 and CDR2: SGHNT, YYREEE (reference sequence). This CDR3 comprises 15 residues. The V gene end was trimmed by 1 base and the J gene end by 2 bases; junction bases not matched to a gene: 3. CDR3 nucleotides: TGTGCCAGCAGCTTGACTAGCGGCCCCACAGATACGCAGTATTTT. Translating it yields CASSLTSGPTDTQYF.

This sequence joins TRBV7-9 and TRBJ1-2; no firm D call. Germline V gene lookup returns CDR1 SEHNR and CDR2 FQNEAQ (reference sequence). V lost 11 bases, J lost 8 bases, and 21 bases lay in between. CDR3 size: 13 residues. The CDR3 loop is CAGEQETAGGYTF. CDR3 nucleotide sequence: TGTGCCGGTGAACAAGAGACCGCGGGGGGCTACACCTTC.

V usage is TRBV11-2 and J usage is TRBJ2-2; tentative D call: TRBD2 (7 bases). Deletions cut 5 bases from V and 8 bases from J, with 21 bases between. Germline V CDR1 and CDR2: SGHAT, FQNNGV. This CDR3 region has 16 residues. The CDR3 nucleotides read TGTGCCAGCAGCCTCCCTTGGGGGGGGGCTGCTGGGGAGCTGTTTTTT. It yields the protein CASSLPWGGAAGELFF. Looking up the rest from reference TRBV11-2 and TRBJ2-2 gives the full variable domain: EAGVAQSPRYKIIEKRQSVAFWCNPISGHATLYWYQQILGQGPKLLIQFQNNGVVDDSQLPKDRFSAERLKGVDSTLKIQPAKLEDSAVYLCASSLPWGGAAGELFFGEGSRLTVL.

The table lists this clone with a count of one. The chain couples TRBV5-6 to TRBJ2-7, with unresolved D. The germline V and J ends were trimmed by 0 bases and 7 bases, with 8 bases remaining between them. Germline loops: CDR1 SGHDT, CDR2 YYEEEE. The CDR3 contains 12 residues. The CDR3 bases are TGTGCCAGCAGCTTGGCTAGTGGGGAGCAGTACGTC. Protein product: CASSLASGEQYV.

The rearrangement uses TRBV11-2 and TRBJ2-7; no clear D gene. V dropped 5 bases and J dropped 6 bases, with 14 bases sitting between them. This CDR3 comprises 13 residues. Per the germline V gene, CDR1 is SGHAT and CDR2 is FQNNGV. In DNA form, the CDR3 reads TGTGCCAGCAGCGCGACACTGGAAGGCGAGCAGTACGTC. Translation: CASSATLEGEQYV.

This chain links TRBV24-1 with TRBJ2-7; TRBD2 matches 14 bases. V was pared by 4 bases and J by 0 bases, with 13 bases of the junction left unmatched. Per the germline V gene, CDR1 is KGHDR and CDR2 is SFDVKD. The CDR3 has 20 residues. The CDR3 bases are TGTGCCACCAGTGAGCGGCCGCCGGGACTAGCGGGAGTTCTCTCCTACGAGCAGTACGTC. This translates into CATSERPPGLAGVLSYEQYV.

The genes are TRBV6-5 and TRBJ2-2; no clear D. Trimming took off 9 bases at V and 6 bases at J, with 14 bases between the two ends. The CDR3 spans 13 residues. Germline values: CDR1 MNHEY, CDR2 SVGAGI. CDR3 DNA: TGTGCCAGTGCTCGCGTTCAGGCCGGGGAGCTGTTTTTT. It specifies CASARVQAGELFF.

The chain links TRBV19 to TRBJ1-3; D might be TRBD1 (6 bases). This CDR3 region has 15 residues. Germline CDR1 LNHDA, CDR2 SQIVND (reference sequence). Trimming left V 3 bases short and J 3 bases short, with 12 bases between. The CDR3 DNA follows: TGTGCCAGTAGTATCGACAGGTATTTTGGAAACACCATATATTTT. Translation gives CASSIDRYFGNTIYF.

V gene TRBV9 combines with J gene TRBJ1-2, with a tentative D call TRBD1 (6 bases). CDR3 length: 17 residues. V shed 4 bases and J shed 2 bases, with 21 bases lying between them. Germline V gives CDR1 SGDLS, CDR2 YYNGEE. This chain's CDR3 is CASSHKRKQGRNYGYTF. CDR3 bases: TGTGCCAGCAGCCATAAACGAAAACAGGGAAGAAACTATGGCTACACCTTC.